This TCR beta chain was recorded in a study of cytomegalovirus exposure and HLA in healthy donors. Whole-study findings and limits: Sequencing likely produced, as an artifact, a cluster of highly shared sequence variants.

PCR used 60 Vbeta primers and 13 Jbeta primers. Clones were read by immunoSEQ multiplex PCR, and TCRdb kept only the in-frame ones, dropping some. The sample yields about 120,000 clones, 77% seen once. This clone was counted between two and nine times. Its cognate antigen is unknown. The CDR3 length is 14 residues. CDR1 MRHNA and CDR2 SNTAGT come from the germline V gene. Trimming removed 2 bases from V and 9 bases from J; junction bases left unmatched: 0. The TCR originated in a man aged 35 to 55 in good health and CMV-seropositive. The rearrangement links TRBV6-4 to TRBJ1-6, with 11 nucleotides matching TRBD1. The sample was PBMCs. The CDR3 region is CASSDGQGASPLHF. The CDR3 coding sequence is TGTGCCAGCAGTGACGGACAGGGGGCTTCACCCCTCCACTTT.